These 23 T cell receptor beta chains originate from one sample sequenced in a study of CD8+ T cells in alopecia areata. TCR sequencing used cDNA made by reverse transcription of extracted RNA. The protocol was immunoSEQ multiplex PCR, while the TCRdb copy is restricted to in-frame clones and leaves out a portion. The sample lists hundreds of thousands of clones, roughly 69% occurring once. The material was CD4+ T cells sorted from blood, obtained at week 0. The receptors stem from a human donor with alopecia areata.

The chain is built from TRBV30 and TRBJ2-5, with D uncertain. The germline V gene encodes CDR1 GTSNPN and CDR2 SVGIG (reference sequence). The CDR3 totals 13 residues. Trimming left V 3 bases short and J 2 bases short, with 10 bases between. CDR3 protein: CAWSGSLQETQYF. The CDR3 nucleotides read TGTGCCTGGAGCGGCTCCCTTCAAGAGACCCAGTACTTC. Full variable domain (rest looked up from reference TRBV30 and TRBJ2-5): SQTIHQWPATLVQPVGSPLSLECTVEGTSNPNLYWYRQAAGRGLQLLFYSVGIGQISSEVPQNLSASRPQDRQFILSSKKLLLSDSGFYLCAWSGSLQETQYFGPGTRLLVL.

The chain links TRBV7-9 to TRBJ2-2; TRBD1 matches 12 bases. Germline trimming cut 5 bases from V and 6 bases from J; bases unmatched to any gene: 7. The germline CDR1 and CDR2 sequences are SEHNR and FQNEAQ (reference sequence). This CDR3 contains 16 residues. CDR3 residues: CASSPPGQGAPGELFF. For the CDR3, the DNA is TGTGCCAGCAGCCCGCCGGGACAGGGGGCGCCCGGGGAGCTGTTTTTT.

This clone was seen a handful of times. Different DNA sequences within this sample yield the same CDR3. The J gene is TRBJ1-3, the V gene TRBV5-6; no firm D call. The CDR3 spans 14 residues. Germline V lookup: CDR1 SGHDT, CDR2 YYEEEE. V was cut by 2 bases and J by 0 bases, with 6 bases left in between. CDR3 nucleotides: TGTGCCAGCAGCTTAGGGAGCTCTGGAAACACCATATATTTT. Translating it yields CASSLGSSGNTIYF.

This clone was seen just once. V gene TRBV15 combines with J gene TRBJ1-5, with TRBD1 identical over 7 bases. CDR1 and CDR2 (germline): LNHNV, YYDKDF (reference sequence). Trimming took 2 bases from V and 2 from J; bases not matched to a gene: 3. CDR3 length: 15 residues. CDR3 sequence (DNA): TGTGCCACCAGCAGACTCGACAGGGGCAATCAGCCCCAGCATTTT. Translation: CATSRLDRGNQPQHF.

This clone has just one count. The chain is built from TRBV4-1 and TRBJ1-2, with D uncertain. V lost 0 bases, J lost 3 bases, and 11 bases lay in between. This CDR3 has 15 amino acids. Germline V gene sequence: CDR1 MGHRA, CDR2 YSYEKL. The CDR3 sequence: CASSQETGSDYGYTF. CDR3 bases: TGCGCCAGCAGCCAAGAGACGGGTTCGGACTATGGCTACACCTTC.

This clone came up a few times. The V call is TRBV29-1, the J call TRBJ1-6, with TRBD1 identical over 7 bases. Looked up from germline, CDR1 is SQVTM and CDR2 is ANQGSEA. V was pared by 5 bases and J by 10 bases, with 8 bases of the junction left unmatched. This CDR3 spans 13 amino acids. CDR3 coding DNA: TGCAGCGTTTGGACAGGAGGCGGATCACCCCTCCACTTT. Protein product: CSVWTGGGSPLHF. The variable domain in full, completed from reference TRBV29-1 and TRBJ1-6, reads SAVISQKPSRDICQRGTSLTIQCQVDSQVTMMFWYRQQPGQSLTLIATANQGSEATYESGFVIDKFPISRPNLTFSTLTVSNMSPEDSSIYLCSVWTGGGSPLHFGNGTRLTVT.

This chain links TRBV30 with TRBJ1-5; D is undetermined. Germline V gene sequence: CDR1 GTSNPN, CDR2 SVGIG (reference sequence). The CDR3 spans 14 residues. Trimming stripped 3 bases from V and 3 bases from J, with 12 bases between. CDR3: CAWRAGFDNQPQHF. As DNA, the CDR3 is TGTGCCTGGAGAGCCGGATTCGACAATCAGCCCCAGCATTTT.

This clone was detected a few times. The CDR3 spells CASSRTNRQETQYF. DNA for the CDR3: TGTGCCAGCAGCAGGACGAACCGGCAAGAGACCCAGTACTTC. The chain uses TRBV5-4 and TRBJ2-5; D not certain. The V gene lost 4 bases and the J gene lost 2 bases, with 12 bases spanning the gap. Germline-derived CDR1 and CDR2 are SGHNT and YYREEE (reference sequence). The CDR3 covers 14 residues.

The rearrangement joins TRBV7-6 to TRBJ1-1; D remains ambiguous. The germline V gene encodes CDR1 SGHVS and CDR2 FNYEAQ. This CDR3 is built from 15 residues. V lost 2 bases and J lost 0, with 10 bases in between. The CDR3 bases are TGTGCCAGCAGCTTACTCCAGGCAATGAACACTGAAGCTTTCTTT. This codes for CASSLLQAMNTEAFF. The full variable domain, rest sourced from reference TRBV7-6 and TRBJ1-1, is GAGVSQSPRYKVTKRGQDVALRCDPISGHVSLYWYRQALGQGPEFLTYFNYEAQQDKSGLPNDRFSAERPEGSISTLTIQRTEQRDSAMYRCASSLLQAMNTEAFFGQGTRLTVV.

V usage is TRBV7-3 and J usage is TRBJ1-2, with 9 nucleotides matching TRBD1. Losses at the gene ends were 5 bases for V and 5 bases for J; bases not matched to a gene: 6. CDR1 SGHTA and CDR2 FQGTGA come from the germline V gene. This CDR3 is built from 14 residues. The CDR3 nucleotides are TGTGCCAGCAGCACCACAGGGGGCGAATATGGCTACACCTTC. It encodes CASSTTGGEYGYTF.

Of note for this clone: The same CDR3 also results from other DNA sequences found in this sample. This rearrangement joins TRBV30 to TRBJ1-1, with D tentatively TRBD1 (5 bases). V was shortened by 3 bases and J by 4 bases, with 12 bases between the two germline ends. Germline lookup yields CDR1 GTSNPN and CDR2 SVGIG (reference sequence). The length of the CDR3 is 13 residues. CDR3 in DNA: TGTGCCTGGAGAGAAGTCGGGGCCACTGAAGCTTTCTTT. It encodes CAWREVGATEAFF. The whole variable domain, remainder taken from reference TRBV30 and TRBJ1-1, is SQTIHQWPATLVQPVGSPLSLECTVEGTSNPNLYWYRQAAGRGLQLLFYSVGIGQISSEVPQNLSASRPQDRQFILSSKKLLLSDSGFYLCAWREVGATEAFFGQGTRLTVV.

V and J are TRBV29-1 and TRBJ1-5, with TRBD1 as a possible D gene (5 bases). Per germline, CDR1 SQVTM and CDR2 ANQGSEA. The CDR3 runs 13 residues. V lost 3 bases and J lost 2, with 8 bases in between. CDR3 sequence reads: CSVDAGRNQPQHF. The CDR3 coding sequence is TGCAGCGTTGATGCAGGGCGCAATCAGCCCCAGCATTTT.

This clone appeared a few times. The V gene is TRBV4-1, the J gene TRBJ2-3, with 10 bases fitting TRBD2. The CDR3 totals 15 residues. V lost 4 bases and J lost 4; bases outside the gene matches: 5. CDR1 MGHRA and CDR2 YSYEKL come from the germline V gene. CDR3 protein: CASSRPGLAPDTQYF. CDR3 DNA sequence: TGCGCCAGCAGCCGACCGGGACTAGCGCCAGATACGCAGTATTTT.

This chain joins TRBV5-1 and TRBJ2-2, with D possibly matching TRBD1 (6 bases). Looked up from germline, CDR1 is SGHRS and CDR2 is YFSETQ. V gave up 4 bases and J gave up 5 bases, with 9 bases separating them. CDR3 length: 13 amino acids. The CDR3 region has the DNA TGCGCCAGCAGCCCAGGGGATACCGGGGAGCTGTTTTTT. Protein sequence: CASSPGDTGELFF. The whole variable domain, remainder taken from reference TRBV5-1 and TRBJ2-2, is KAGVTQTPRYLIKTRGQQVTLSCSPISGHRSVSWYQQTPGQGLQFLFEYFSETQRNKGNFPGRFSGRQFSNSRSEMNVSTLELGDSALYLCASSPGDTGELFFGEGSRLTVL.

In this sample, this clone turned up a few times. This chain joins TRBV30 and TRBJ2-7, with D perhaps TRBD2 (6 bases). This CDR3 comprises 14 residues. V was pared by 0 bases and J by 6 bases, with 15 bases between. The germline gives CDR1 GTSNPN, CDR2 SVGIG (reference sequence). In DNA, the CDR3 is TGTGCCTGGAGTGTATACAAACCCGGGGGCGAGCAGTACTTC. Translation: CAWSVYKPGGEQYF.

The chain's CDR3 is CASSSDRGGGETQYF. Here the CDR3 DNA reads TGTGCCAGCAGCTCGGACAGGGGAGGGGGAGAGACCCAGTACTTC. The rearrangement uses TRBV7-2 and TRBJ2-5, with TRBD1 matching over 9 bases. In germline, CDR1 is SGHTA, CDR2 FQGNSA. The trim removed 4 bases at V and 4 bases at J, leaving 7 bases unmatched. CDR3 length: 15 residues.

The chain carries TRBV29-1 and TRBJ2-3; 9 bases line up with TRBD1. Germline V gene lookup returns CDR1 SQVTM and CDR2 ANQGSEA. The CDR3 consists of 14 residues. V gave up 4 bases and J gave up 3 bases; unmatched junction bases: 5. CDR3 region: CSVVKGQGTDTQYF. CDR3 coding DNA: TGCAGCGTTGTGAAGGGACAGGGAACAGATACGCAGTATTTT.

This clone was counted a few times. The chain recombines TRBV29-1 with TRBJ1-5; no clear D. Trimming stripped 4 bases from V and 9 bases from J, with 13 bases between. Germline CDR1 and CDR2: SQVTM and ANQGSEA. This CDR3 has 12 amino acids. The CDR3 region is CSVGSLAGPQHF. DNA for the CDR3: TGCAGCGTTGGTTCCCTAGCCGGGCCCCAGCATTTT.

The chain carries TRBV7-2 and TRBJ1-2, with D possibly being TRBD1 (6 bases). The CDR3 loop spans 14 amino acids. The germline gives CDR1 SGHTA, CDR2 FQGNSA. The V end lost 6 bases, the J end lost 0 bases, and 11 bases lay between the germline ends. The CDR3 spells CASSQQGTNYGYTF. Here the CDR3 DNA reads TGTGCCAGCAGTCAACAGGGCACTAACTATGGCTACACCTTC.

The genes are TRBV4-2 and TRBJ2-6; D is undetermined. The CDR3 contains 18 residues. The germline V gene has CDR1 LGHNA and CDR2 YNFKEQ. V gave up 0 bases and J gave up 0 bases, with 12 bases separating them. Here the CDR3 reads CASSQEGSPLSGANVLTF. CDR3 in DNA: TGTGCCAGCAGCCAAGAGGGCAGTCCTCTCTCTGGGGCCAACGTCCTGACTTTC.

V usage is TRBV27 and J usage is TRBJ1-4; the D gene is possibly TRBD1 (6 bases). The length of the CDR3 is 16 residues. V lost 2 bases and J lost 0, with 10 bases in between. From germline, CDR1 is MNHEY and CDR2 SMNVEV (reference sequence). This CDR3 reads CASSLRGPATNEKLFF. The CDR3 nucleotides are TGTGCCAGCAGTTTACGGGGGCCCGCAACTAATGAAAAACTGTTTTTT. Together with reference TRBV27 and TRBJ1-4, the CDR3 gives the full variable domain: EAQVTQNPRYLITVTGKKLTVTCSQNMNHEYMSWYRQDPGLGLRQIYYSMNVEVTDKGDVPEGYKVSRKEKRNFPLILESPSPNQTSLYFCASSLRGPATNEKLFFGSGTQLSVL.

The rearrangement uses TRBV30 and TRBJ2-7, with 10 nucleotides matching TRBD1. Germline lookup yields CDR1 GTSNPN and CDR2 SVGIG (reference sequence). This CDR3 contains 12 residues. CDR3 coding DNA: TGTAAGGCCCGGACAGGGGGTAACGAGCAGTACTTC. As protein: CKARTGGNEQYF.

The chain joins TRBV6-5 to TRBJ1-5; D remains ambiguous. V shed 5 bases and J shed 4 bases, with 9 bases lying between them. This CDR3 region has 13 residues. Germline V gene data show CDR1 as MNHEY and CDR2 as SVGAGI. CDR3 protein: CASSTTLNQPQHF. In nucleotides, the CDR3 is TGTGCCAGCAGTACGACACTAAATCAGCCCCAGCATTTT.